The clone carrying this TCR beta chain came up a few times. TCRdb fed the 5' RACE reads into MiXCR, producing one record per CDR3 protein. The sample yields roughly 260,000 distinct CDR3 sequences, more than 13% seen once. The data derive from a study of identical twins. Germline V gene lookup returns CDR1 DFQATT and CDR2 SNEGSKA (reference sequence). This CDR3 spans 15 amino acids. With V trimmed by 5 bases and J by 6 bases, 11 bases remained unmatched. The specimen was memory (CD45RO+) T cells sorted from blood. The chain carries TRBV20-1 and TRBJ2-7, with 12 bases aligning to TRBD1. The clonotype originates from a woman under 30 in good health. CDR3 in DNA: TGCAGTGCTCTAGAGGTGGGACAGGGGGCCGGCGAGCAGTACTTC. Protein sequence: CSALEVGQGAGEQYF.